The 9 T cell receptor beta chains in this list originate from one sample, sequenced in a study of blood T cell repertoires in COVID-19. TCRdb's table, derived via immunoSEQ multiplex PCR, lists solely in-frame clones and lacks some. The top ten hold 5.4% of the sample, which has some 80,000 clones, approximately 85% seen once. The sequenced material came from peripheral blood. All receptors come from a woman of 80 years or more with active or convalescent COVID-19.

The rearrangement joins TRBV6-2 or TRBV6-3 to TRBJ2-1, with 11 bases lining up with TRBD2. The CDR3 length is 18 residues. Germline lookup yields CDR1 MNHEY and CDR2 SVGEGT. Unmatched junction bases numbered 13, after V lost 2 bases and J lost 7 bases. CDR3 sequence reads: CASSYPVSLAGVGNEQFF. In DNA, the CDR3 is TGTGCCAGCAGTTACCCCGTATCACTAGCGGGAGTTGGTAATGAGCAGTTCTTC.

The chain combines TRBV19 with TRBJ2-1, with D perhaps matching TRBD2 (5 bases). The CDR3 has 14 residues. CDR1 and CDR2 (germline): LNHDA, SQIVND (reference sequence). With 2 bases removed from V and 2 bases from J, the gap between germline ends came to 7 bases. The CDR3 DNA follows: TGTGCCAGTAGTATAAGCGGAACCTACAATGAGCAGTTCTTC. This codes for CASSISGTYNEQFF.

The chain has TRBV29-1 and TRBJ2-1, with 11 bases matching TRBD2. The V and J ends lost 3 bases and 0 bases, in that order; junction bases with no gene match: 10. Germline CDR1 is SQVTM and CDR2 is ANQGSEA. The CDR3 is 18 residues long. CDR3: CSVESLLAGAVSYNEQFF. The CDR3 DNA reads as TGCAGCGTTGAGTCGTTACTAGCGGGAGCTGTCTCCTACAATGAGCAGTTCTTC.

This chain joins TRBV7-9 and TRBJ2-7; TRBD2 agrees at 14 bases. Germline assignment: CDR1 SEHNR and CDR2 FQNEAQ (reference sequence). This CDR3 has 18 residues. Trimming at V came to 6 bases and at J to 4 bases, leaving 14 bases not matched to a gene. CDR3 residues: CASSPGTSGSSRRYEQYF. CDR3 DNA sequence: TGTGCCAGCAGTCCCGGGACTAGCGGGAGCTCACGGCGGTACGAGCAGTACTTC.

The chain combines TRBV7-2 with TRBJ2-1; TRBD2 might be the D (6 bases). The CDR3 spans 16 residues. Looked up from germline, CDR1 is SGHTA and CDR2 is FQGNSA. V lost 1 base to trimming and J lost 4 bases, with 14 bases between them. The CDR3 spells CASSLGGPEGYNEQFF. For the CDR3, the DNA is TGTGCCAGCAGCTTAGGTGGCCCGGAGGGGTACAATGAGCAGTTCTTC.

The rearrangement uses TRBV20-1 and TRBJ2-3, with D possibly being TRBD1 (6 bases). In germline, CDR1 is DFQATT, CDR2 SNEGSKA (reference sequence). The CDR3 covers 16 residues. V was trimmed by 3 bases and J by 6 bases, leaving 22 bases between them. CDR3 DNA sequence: TGCAGTGCTAGTGACAATTGGGGGCGGTGGGCCGATACGCAGTATTTT. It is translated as CSASDNWGRWADTQYF.

CDR3: CASSLDSPDTQYF. The DNA for the CDR3 is TGCGCCAGCAGCTTGGATAGTCCAGATACGCAGTATTTT. The J gene is TRBJ2-3, the V gene TRBV5-1, with D unresolved. Germline CDR1 SGHRS, CDR2 YFSETQ. V was trimmed by 0 bases and J by 4 bases, leaving 6 bases between them. The CDR3 is made up of 13 amino acids.

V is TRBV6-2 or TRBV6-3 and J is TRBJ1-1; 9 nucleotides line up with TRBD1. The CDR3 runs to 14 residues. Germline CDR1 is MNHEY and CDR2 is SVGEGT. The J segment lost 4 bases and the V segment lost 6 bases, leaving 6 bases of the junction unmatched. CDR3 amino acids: CASRYRGLGTEAFF. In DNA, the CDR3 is TGTGCCAGCAGGTACAGGGGGCTAGGCACTGAAGCTTTCTTT.

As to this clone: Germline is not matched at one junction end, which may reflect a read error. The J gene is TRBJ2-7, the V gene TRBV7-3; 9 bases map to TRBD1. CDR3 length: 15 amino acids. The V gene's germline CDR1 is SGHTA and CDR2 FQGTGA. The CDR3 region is CASSLTGGQGNEQYF. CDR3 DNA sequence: TGTGCCAGCAGTTTAACAGGGGGCCAGGGGAACGAGCAGTACTTC.